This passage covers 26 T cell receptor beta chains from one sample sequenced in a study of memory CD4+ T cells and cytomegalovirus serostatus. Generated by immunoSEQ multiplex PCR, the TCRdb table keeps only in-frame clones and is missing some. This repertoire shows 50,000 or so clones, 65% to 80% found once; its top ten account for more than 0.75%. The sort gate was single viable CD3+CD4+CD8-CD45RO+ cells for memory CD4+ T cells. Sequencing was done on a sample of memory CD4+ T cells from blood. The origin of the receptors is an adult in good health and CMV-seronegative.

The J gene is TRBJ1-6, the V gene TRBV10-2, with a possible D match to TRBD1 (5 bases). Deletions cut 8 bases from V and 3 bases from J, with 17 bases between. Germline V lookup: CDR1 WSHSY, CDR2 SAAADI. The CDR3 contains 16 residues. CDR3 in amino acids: CASSGGWEIYNSPLHF. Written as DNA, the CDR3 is TGCGCCAGCTCCGGGGGATGGGAAATCTATAATTCACCCCTCCACTTT.

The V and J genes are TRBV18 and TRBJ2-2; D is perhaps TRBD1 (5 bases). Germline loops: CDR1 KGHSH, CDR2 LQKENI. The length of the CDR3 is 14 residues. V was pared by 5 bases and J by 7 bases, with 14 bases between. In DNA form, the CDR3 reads TGTGCCAGCTCAGGACCAGGGCGGAACGGGGAGCTGTTTTTT. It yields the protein CASSGPGRNGELFF.

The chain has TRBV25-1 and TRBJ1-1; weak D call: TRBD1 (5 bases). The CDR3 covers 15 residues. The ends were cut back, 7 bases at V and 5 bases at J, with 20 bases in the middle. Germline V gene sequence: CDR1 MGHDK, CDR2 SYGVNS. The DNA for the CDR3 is TGTGCCAGCACCCCTGGGGGGGTCGGAGTTACTGAAGCTTTCTTT. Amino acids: CASTPGGVGVTEAFF.

The CDR3 DNA reads TGTGCCAGCCGACAGGGTATGGTAGCTTTCTTT. Encoded protein: CASRQGMVAFF. The genes are TRBV14 and TRBJ1-1; 7 bases match TRBD1. CDR3 length: 11 amino acids. V dropped 8 bases and J dropped 10; count of bases not matched to a gene: 7. CDR1 is SGHDN and CDR2 is FVKESK in the germline V gene.

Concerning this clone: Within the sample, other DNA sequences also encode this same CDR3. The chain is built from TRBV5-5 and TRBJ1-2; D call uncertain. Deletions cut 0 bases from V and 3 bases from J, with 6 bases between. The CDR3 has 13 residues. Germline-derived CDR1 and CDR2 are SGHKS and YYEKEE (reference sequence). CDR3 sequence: CASSLGLDYGYTF. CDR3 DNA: TGTGCCAGCAGCTTGGGGTTGGACTATGGCTACACCTTC. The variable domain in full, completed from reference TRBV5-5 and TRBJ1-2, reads DAGVTQSPTHLIKTRGQQVTLRCSPISGHKSVSWYQQVLGQGPQFIFQYYEKEERGRGNFPDRFSARQFPNYSSELNVNALLLGDSALYLCASSLGLDYGYTFGSGTRLTVV.

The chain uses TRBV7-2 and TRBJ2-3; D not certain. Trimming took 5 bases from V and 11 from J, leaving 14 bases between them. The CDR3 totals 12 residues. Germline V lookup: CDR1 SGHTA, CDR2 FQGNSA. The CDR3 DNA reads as TGTGCCAGCAGCCCCCCATCCGTGGTGCAGTATTTT. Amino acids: CASSPPSVVQYF.

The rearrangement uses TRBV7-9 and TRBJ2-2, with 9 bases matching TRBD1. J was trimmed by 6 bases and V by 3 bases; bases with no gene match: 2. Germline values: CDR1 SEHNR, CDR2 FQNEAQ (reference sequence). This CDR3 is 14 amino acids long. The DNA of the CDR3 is TGTGCCAGCAGCTTCACAGGGGGCTCCGGGGAGCTGTTTTTT. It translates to CASSFTGGSGELFF.

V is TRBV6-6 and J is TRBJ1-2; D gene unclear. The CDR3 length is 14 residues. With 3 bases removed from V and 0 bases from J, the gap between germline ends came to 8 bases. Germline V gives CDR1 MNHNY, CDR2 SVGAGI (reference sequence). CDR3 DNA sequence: TGTGCCAGCAGTTATACACGCACTAACTATGGCTACACCTTC. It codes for CASSYTRTNYGYTF.

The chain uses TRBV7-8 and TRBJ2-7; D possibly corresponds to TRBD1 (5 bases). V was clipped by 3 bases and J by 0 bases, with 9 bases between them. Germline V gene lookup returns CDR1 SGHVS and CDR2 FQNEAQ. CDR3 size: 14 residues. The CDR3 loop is CASSLGQSSYEQYF. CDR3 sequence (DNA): TGTGCCAGCAGCTTGGGGCAGAGCTCCTACGAGCAGTACTTC. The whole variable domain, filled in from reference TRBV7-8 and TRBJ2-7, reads GAGVSQSPRYKVAKRGQDVALRCDPISGHVSLFWYQQALGQGPEFLTYFQNEAQLDKSGLPSDRFFAERPEGSVSTLKIQRTQQEDSAVYLCASSLGQSSYEQYFGPGTRLTVT.

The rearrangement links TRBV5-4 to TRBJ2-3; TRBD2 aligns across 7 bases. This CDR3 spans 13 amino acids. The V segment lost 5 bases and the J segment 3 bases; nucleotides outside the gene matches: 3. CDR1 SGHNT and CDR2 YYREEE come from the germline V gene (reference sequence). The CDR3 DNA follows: TGTGCCAGCAGAATCGGGGGGACAGATACGCAGTATTTT. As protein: CASRIGGTDTQYF. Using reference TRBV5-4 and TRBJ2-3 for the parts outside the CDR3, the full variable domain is ETGVTQSPTHLIKTRGQQVTLRCSSQSGHNTVSWYQQALGQGPQFIFQYYREEENGRGNFPPRFSGLQFPNYSSELNVNALELDDSALYLCASRIGGTDTQYFGPGTRLTVL.

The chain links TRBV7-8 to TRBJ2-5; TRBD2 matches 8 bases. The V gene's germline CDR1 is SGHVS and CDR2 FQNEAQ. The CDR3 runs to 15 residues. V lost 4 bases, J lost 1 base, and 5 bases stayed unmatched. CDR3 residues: CASSYERGPQETQYF. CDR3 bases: TGTGCCAGCAGCTACGAGCGGGGGCCCCAAGAGACCCAGTACTTC.

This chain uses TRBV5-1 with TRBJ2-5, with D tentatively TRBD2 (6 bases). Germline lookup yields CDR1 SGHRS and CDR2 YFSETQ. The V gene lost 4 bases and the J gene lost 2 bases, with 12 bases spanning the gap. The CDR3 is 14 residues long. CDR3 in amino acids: CASSGGTPQETQYF. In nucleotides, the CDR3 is TGCGCCAGCAGCGGGGGGACTCCTCAAGAGACCCAGTACTTC.

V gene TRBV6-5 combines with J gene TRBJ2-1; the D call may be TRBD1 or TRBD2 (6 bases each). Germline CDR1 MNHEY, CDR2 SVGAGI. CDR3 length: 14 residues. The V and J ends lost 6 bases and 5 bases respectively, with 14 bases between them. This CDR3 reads CASRVGGTNNEQFF. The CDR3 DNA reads TGTGCCAGCAGGGTTGGCGGGACAAACAATGAGCAGTTCTTC.

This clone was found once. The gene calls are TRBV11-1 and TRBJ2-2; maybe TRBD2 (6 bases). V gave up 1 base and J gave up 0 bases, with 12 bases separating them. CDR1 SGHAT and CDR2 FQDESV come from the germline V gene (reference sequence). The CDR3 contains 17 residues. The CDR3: CASSLGVAEANTGELFF. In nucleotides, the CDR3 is TGTGCCAGCAGCTTAGGAGTAGCGGAGGCGAACACCGGGGAGCTGTTTTTT.

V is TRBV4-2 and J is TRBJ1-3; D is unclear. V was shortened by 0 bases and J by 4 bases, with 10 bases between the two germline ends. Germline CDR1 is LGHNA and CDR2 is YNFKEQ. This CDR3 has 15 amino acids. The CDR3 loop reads CASSQDREGGNTIYF. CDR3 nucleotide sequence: TGTGCCAGCAGCCAAGATCGCGAAGGGGGAAACACCATATATTTT.

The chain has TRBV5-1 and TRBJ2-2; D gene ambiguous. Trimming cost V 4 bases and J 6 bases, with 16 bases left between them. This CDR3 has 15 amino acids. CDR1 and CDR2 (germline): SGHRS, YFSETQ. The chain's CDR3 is CASSGTTYSAGELFF. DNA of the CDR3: TGCGCCAGCAGCGGAACTACCTATAGTGCCGGGGAGCTGTTTTTT. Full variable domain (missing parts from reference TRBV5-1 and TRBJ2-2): KAGVTQTPRYLIKTRGQQVTLSCSPISGHRSVSWYQQTPGQGLQFLFEYFSETQRNKGNFPGRFSGRQFSNSRSEMNVSTLELGDSALYLCASSGTTYSAGELFFGEGSRLTVL.

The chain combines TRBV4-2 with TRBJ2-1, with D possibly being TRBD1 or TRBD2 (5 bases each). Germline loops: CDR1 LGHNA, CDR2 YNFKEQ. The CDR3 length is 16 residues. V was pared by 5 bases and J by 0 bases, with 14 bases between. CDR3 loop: CASSTRDASSYNEQFF. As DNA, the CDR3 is TGTGCCAGCAGCACACGGGACGCTAGCTCCTACAATGAGCAGTTCTTC.

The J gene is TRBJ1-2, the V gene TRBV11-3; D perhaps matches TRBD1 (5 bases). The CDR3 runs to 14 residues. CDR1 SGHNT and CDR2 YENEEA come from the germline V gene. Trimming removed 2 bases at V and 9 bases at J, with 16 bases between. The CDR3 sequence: CASSLTWTRYSYTF. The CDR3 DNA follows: TGTGCCAGCAGCTTAACATGGACACGCTACAGCTACACCTTC.

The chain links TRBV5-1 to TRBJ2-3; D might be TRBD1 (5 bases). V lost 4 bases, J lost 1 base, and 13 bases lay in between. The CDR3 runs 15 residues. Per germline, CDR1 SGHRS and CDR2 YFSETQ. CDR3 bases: TGCGCCAGCAGCCTCATGGGGCCCCGCACAGATACGCAGTATTTT. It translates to CASSLMGPRTDTQYF.

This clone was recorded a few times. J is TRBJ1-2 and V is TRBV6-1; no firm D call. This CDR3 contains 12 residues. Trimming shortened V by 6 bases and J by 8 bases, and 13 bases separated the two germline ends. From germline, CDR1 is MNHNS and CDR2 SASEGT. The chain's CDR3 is CASRNNLFGYTF. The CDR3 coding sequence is TGTGCCAGCAGAAACAACCTCTTCGGCTACACCTTC.

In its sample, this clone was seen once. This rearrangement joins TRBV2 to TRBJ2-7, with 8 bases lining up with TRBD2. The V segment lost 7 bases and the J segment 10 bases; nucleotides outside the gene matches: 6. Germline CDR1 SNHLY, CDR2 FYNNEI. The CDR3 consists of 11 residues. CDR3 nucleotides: TGTGCCAGCATGGCGGGAGGCGGTCAGTACTTC. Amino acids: CASMAGGGQYF. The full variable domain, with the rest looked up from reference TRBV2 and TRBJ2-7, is EPEVTQTPSHQVTQMGQEVILRCVPISNHLYFYWYRQILGQKVEFLVSFYNNEISEKSEIFDDQFSVERPDGSNFTLKIRSTKLEDSAMYFCASMAGGGQYFGPGTRLTVT.

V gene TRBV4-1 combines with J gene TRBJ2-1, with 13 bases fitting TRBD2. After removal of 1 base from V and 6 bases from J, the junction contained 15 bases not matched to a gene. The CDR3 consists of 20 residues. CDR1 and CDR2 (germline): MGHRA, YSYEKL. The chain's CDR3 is CASSQGRPWTSGRTGNEQFF. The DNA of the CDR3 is TGCGCCAGCAGCCAAGGTCGCCCTTGGACTAGCGGGAGAACCGGCAATGAGCAGTTCTTC.

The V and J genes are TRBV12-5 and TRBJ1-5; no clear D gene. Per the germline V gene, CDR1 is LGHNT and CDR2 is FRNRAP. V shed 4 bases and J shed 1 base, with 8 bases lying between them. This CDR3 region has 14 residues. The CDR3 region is CASGSDGSNQPQHF. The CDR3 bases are TGTGCTAGTGGTTCGGACGGCAGCAATCAGCCCCAGCATTTT.

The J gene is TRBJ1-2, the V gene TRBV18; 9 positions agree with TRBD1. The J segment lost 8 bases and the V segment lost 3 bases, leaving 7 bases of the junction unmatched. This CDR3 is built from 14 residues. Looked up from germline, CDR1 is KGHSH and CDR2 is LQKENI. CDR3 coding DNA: TGTGCCAGCTCACCTGGGACAGGGAATGGAGGCTACACCTTC. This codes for CASSPGTGNGGYTF.

The CDR3 sequence is CASTLSGGSSYNEQFF. Here the CDR3 DNA reads TGTGCCAGCACCCTAAGCGGGGGGAGCTCCTACAATGAGCAGTTCTTC. The V gene is TRBV11-2, the J gene TRBJ2-1; 9 bases agree with TRBD2. V gave up 7 bases and J gave up 0 bases; unmatched junction bases: 7. The CDR3 is 16 amino acids. Germline V gives CDR1 SGHAT, CDR2 FQNNGV.

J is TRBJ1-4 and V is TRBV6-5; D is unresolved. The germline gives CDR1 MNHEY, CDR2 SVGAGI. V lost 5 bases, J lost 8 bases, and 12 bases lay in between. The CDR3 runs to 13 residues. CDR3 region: CASSRRIGEKLFF. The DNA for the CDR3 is TGTGCCAGCAGTCGCCGGATAGGGGAAAAACTGTTTTTT.